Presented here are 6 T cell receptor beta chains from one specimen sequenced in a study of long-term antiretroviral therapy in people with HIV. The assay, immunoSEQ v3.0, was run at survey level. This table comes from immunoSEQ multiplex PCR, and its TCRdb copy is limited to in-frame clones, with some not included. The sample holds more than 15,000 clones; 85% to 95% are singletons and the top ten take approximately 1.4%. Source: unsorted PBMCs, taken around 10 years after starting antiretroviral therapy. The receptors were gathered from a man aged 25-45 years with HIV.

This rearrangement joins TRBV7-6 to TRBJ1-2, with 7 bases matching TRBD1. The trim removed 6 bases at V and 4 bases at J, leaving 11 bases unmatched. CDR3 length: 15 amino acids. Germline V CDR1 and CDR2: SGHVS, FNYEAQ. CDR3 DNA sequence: TGTGCCAGCAGGCAGATGACAGGGCCTCTCTATGGCTACACCTTC. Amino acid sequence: CASRQMTGPLYGYTF.

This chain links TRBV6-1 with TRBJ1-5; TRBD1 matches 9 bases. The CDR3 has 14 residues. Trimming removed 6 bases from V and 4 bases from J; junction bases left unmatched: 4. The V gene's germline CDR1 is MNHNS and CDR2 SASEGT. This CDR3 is CASRETGGNQPQHF. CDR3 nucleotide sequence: TGTGCCAGCAGGGAGACAGGGGGGAATCAGCCCCAGCATTTT.

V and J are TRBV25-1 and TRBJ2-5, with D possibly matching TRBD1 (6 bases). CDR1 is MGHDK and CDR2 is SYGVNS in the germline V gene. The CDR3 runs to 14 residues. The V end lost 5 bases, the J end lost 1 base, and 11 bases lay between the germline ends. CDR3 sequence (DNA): TGTGCCAGCAGTCTTACAGGGCGCCAAGAGACCCAGTACTTC. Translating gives CASSLTGRQETQYF.

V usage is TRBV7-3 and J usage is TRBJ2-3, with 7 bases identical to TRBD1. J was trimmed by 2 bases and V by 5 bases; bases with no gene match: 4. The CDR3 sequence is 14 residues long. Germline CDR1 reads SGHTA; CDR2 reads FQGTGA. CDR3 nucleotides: TGTGCCAGCAGCCGGGACAGCATCACAGATACGCAGTATTTT. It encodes CASSRDSITDTQYF.

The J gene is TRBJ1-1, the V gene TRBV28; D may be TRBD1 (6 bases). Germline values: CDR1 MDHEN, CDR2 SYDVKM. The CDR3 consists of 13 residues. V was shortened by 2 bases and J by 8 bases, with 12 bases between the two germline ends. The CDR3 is CASSLEGDNEAFF. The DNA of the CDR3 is TGTGCCAGCAGTTTAGAAGGGGACAACGAAGCTTTCTTT.

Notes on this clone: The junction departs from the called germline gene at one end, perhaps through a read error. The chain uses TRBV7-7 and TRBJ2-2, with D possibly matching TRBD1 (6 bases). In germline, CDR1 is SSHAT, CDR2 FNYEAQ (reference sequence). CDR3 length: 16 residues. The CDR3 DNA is TGTGCTAGCAGCTCAAGGACAGCTATGAACACCGGGGAGCTGTTTTTT. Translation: CASSSRTAMNTGELFF.